These 22 T cell receptor beta chains came from one sample sequenced in a study of cytomegalovirus exposure and HLA in healthy donors. The PCR made use of 60 Vbeta and 13 Jbeta primers. The data were produced by immunoSEQ multiplex PCR, yet TCRdb's version contains in-frame clones alone and is incomplete. The sample carries 100,000 to 150,000 clones, approximately 10% recorded once. Sequencing input: PBMCs. The receptors were gathered from a young woman in good health and CMV-seropositive.

This clone came up a few times. The V gene is TRBV5-6, the J gene TRBJ2-2, with TRBD1 as a possible D gene (5 bases). Per germline, CDR1 SGHDT and CDR2 YYEEEE. CDR3 length: 15 residues. Trimming removed 1 base from V and 3 bases from J, with 10 bases in between. For the CDR3, the DNA is TGTGCCAGCAGCTTGTCCGACAGCTACACCGGGGAGCTGTTTTTT. Its translation is CASSLSDSYTGELFF.

Comments on this clone: A read error may account for a junction end that differs from germline. In DNA form, the CDR3 reads TGTGCCAGCAGTGAAACCTTAGCGGGGGGCTCCTGCAATGAGCAGTTCTTC. Translating gives CASSETLAGGSCNEQFF. The chain is built from TRBV6-1 and TRBJ2-1; TRBD2 agrees at 10 bases. The CDR3 runs 17 residues. Germline V gene lookup returns CDR1 MNHNS and CDR2 SASEGT.

This clone occurred a few times. The CDR3 here is CASSVAPTSGGMGEQYF. DNA of the CDR3: TGTGCCAGCAGCGTAGCCCCCACTAGCGGAGGGATGGGGGAGCAGTACTTC. The rearrangement joins TRBV9 to TRBJ2-7; TRBD2 agrees at 8 bases. Looked up from germline, CDR1 is SGDLS and CDR2 is YYNGEE. V dropped 0 bases and J dropped 7; count of bases not matched to a gene: 15. This CDR3 region has 17 residues.

This clone was counted a few times. CDR3 sequence: CASSSDTGNTEAFF. The CDR3 DNA reads as TGTGCCAGCAGCTCGGACACAGGGAACACTGAAGCTTTCTTT. The chain combines TRBV11-1 with TRBJ1-1, with a possible D match to TRBD1 (5 bases). The CDR3 runs to 14 residues. The V end lost 4 bases, the J end lost 1 base, and 10 bases lay between the germline ends. CDR1 and CDR2 from the germline V gene are SGHAT and FQDESV (reference sequence).

This clone was detected only a few times. This sequence joins TRBV10-2 and TRBJ1-2; no firm D call. This CDR3 spans 16 amino acids. CDR1 and CDR2 (germline): WSHSY, SAAADI. V lost 4 bases, J lost 8 bases, and 23 bases lay in between. In DNA, the CDR3 is TGCGCCAGCAGTGGTGTGGTGAGGCGGGATGAGTGGGGCTACACCTTC. It specifies CASSGVVRRDEWGYTF.

The chain is built from TRBV5-1 and TRBJ2-7; possible D gene TRBD1, 5 bases. The CDR3 has 13 amino acids. Germline V gives CDR1 SGHRS, CDR2 YFSETQ. V was trimmed by 3 bases and J by 4 bases, leaving 11 bases between them. Here the CDR3 DNA reads TGCGCCAGCAGCTGGGAAGGGGCTTACGAGCAGTACTTC. Protein sequence: CASSWEGAYEQYF.

This clone came up a few times. The rearrangement links TRBV19 to TRBJ1-2, with 7 nucleotides matching TRBD1. V shed 7 bases and J 7 bases; nucleotides not matched to a gene: 9. The CDR3 covers 13 residues. Germline V lookup: CDR1 LNHDA, CDR2 SQIVND (reference sequence). The CDR3 loop is CASTPTGLAGYTF. The CDR3 coding sequence is TGTGCCAGTACCCCGACAGGGCTGGCTGGCTACACCTTC. The full variable domain, in which reference TRBV19 and TRBJ1-2 provide the parts outside the CDR3, is DGGITQSPKYLFRKEGQNVTLSCEQNLNHDAMYWYRQDPGQGLRLIYYSQIVNDFQKGDIAEGYSVSREKKESFPLTVTSAQKNPTAFYLCASTPTGLAGYTFGSGTRLTVV.

The rearrangement uses TRBV6-5 and TRBJ2-3; 8 bases are shared with TRBD2. The trim removed 4 bases at V and 1 base at J, leaving 4 bases unmatched. The CDR3 covers 15 residues. Germline CDR1 MNHEY, CDR2 SVGAGI. DNA of the CDR3: TGTGCCAGCAGTTTAATAGCGGGACGCACAGATACGCAGTATTTT. Translating gives CASSLIAGRTDTQYF.

The rearrangement joins TRBV11-2 to TRBJ2-3; TRBD2 aligns across 10 bases. The CDR3 runs to 16 residues. V shed 3 bases and J 2 bases; nucleotides not matched to a gene: 5. Germline-derived CDR1 and CDR2 are SGHAT and FQNNGV. Here the CDR3 DNA reads TGTGCCAGCAGCTTGAGTCTAGCGGGAGCCACAGATACGCAGTATTTT. It yields the protein CASSLSLAGATDTQYF. Full variable domain (outside the CDR3, taken from reference TRBV11-2 and TRBJ2-3): EAGVAQSPRYKIIEKRQSVAFWCNPISGHATLYWYQQILGQGPKLLIQFQNNGVVDDSQLPKDRFSAERLKGVDSTLKIQPAKLEDSAVYLCASSLSLAGATDTQYFGPGTRLTVL.

The chain is built from TRBV7-2 and TRBJ2-4; the D gene is possibly TRBD1 (6 bases). V shed 5 bases and J shed 7 bases, with 9 bases lying between them. The CDR3 covers 12 residues. CDR1 and CDR2 (germline): SGHTA, FQGNSA. CDR3 nucleotide sequence: TGTGCCAGCAGCCCCCAGGGGAACATTCAGTACTTC. Residues: CASSPQGNIQYF.

This clone was observed a handful of times. CDR3 nucleotides: TGTGCCTGGACAGGGGCGAACACTGAAGCTTTCTTT. Encoded protein: CAWTGANTEAFF. The chain joins TRBV30 to TRBJ1-1, with TRBD1 as a possible D gene (6 bases). This CDR3 is 12 amino acids long. The V and J ends lost 4 bases and 1 base respectively, with 7 bases between them. Germline V gives CDR1 GTSNPN, CDR2 SVGIG (reference sequence).

This clone was seen a handful of times. The chain links TRBV10-3 to TRBJ2-3; the match to TRBD2 covers 13 bases. Germline V gene lookup returns CDR1 ENHRY and CDR2 SYGVKD. This CDR3 has 14 residues. The CDR3, as DNA: TGTGCTCGCGGGACGGGACTAGCGGGGGATACGCAGTATTTT. Translated: CARGTGLAGDTQYF.

This clone was observed a few times. The chain couples TRBV2 to TRBJ1-5; D is unclear. This CDR3 region has 14 residues. Germline V lookup: CDR1 SNHLY, CDR2 FYNNEI. V was cut by 0 bases and J by 9 bases, with 12 bases left in between. The CDR3 is CASSEASGTTPQHF. DNA for the CDR3: TGTGCCAGCAGTGAAGCCTCGGGAACAACGCCCCAGCATTTT.

Only a few counts were recorded for this clone. V usage is TRBV28 and J usage is TRBJ2-3; 9 nucleotides agree with TRBD1. The CDR3 is 16 amino acids. Germline V CDR1 and CDR2: MDHEN, SYDVKM. The junction had 7 bases not matched to a gene; V was cut back by 2 bases and J by 4 bases. The CDR3 nucleotides are TGTGCCAGCAGTTTAGGGGCGGGACAGGGCTCAGATACGCAGTATTTT. It codes for CASSLGAGQGSDTQYF.

This clone was seen a few times. V usage is TRBV7-6 and J usage is TRBJ2-1, with no clear D. The germline V gene has CDR1 SGHVS and CDR2 FNYEAQ. This CDR3 contains 13 residues. Trimming stripped 5 bases from V and 6 bases from J, with 11 bases between. This CDR3 reads CASSDDTGNEQFF. CDR3 in DNA: TGTGCCAGCAGCGACGACACCGGCAATGAGCAGTTCTTC.

The rearrangement uses TRBV19 and TRBJ2-1, with D perhaps matching TRBD2 (5 bases). The CDR3 spans 14 residues. The ends were cut back, 5 bases at V and 2 bases at J, with 10 bases in the middle. Looked up from germline, CDR1 is LNHDA and CDR2 is SQIVND (reference sequence). CDR3 nucleotides: TGTGCCAGTAGTTCTAGCCATGCCTACAATGAGCAGTTCTTC. Its protein is CASSSSHAYNEQFF.

This clone was found a few times. CDR3: CASSLAGYNNEQFF. The CDR3, as DNA: TGCGCCAGCAGCTTGGCAGGCTATAACAATGAGCAGTTCTTC. The chain links TRBV5-1 to TRBJ2-1; no clear D gene. The CDR3 covers 14 residues. The germline V gene has CDR1 SGHRS and CDR2 YFSETQ. V was clipped by 0 bases and J by 5 bases, with 9 bases between them.

This clone was seen a handful of times. The rearrangement joins TRBV2 to TRBJ2-1; the match to TRBD2 covers 7 bases. V gave up 8 bases and J gave up 3 bases; unmatched junction bases: 1. CDR1 is SNHLY, CDR2 FYNNEI, per germline. This CDR3 is built from 12 residues. The CDR3 DNA is TGTGCCAGCGGGAGGGACTACAATGAGCAGTTCTTC. Translated, it gives CASGRDYNEQFF.

This clone was seen only a few times. This sequence joins TRBV29-1 and TRBJ2-5; D might be TRBD2 (5 bases). The CDR3 is 12 residues long. Trimming took 4 bases from V and 6 from J, leaving 12 bases between them. Germline V CDR1 and CDR2: SQVTM, ANQGSEA. The CDR3 loop is CSVVTTVKTQYF. DNA for the CDR3: TGCAGCGTTGTGACTACCGTAAAGACCCAGTACTTC.

This clone has a handful of counts. CDR3 DNA: TGTGCCAGCAGCCGACAGGGGCGCGGCACAGATACGCAGTATTTT. Residues: CASSRQGRGTDTQYF. This sequence joins TRBV7-9 and TRBJ2-3; the match to TRBD1 covers 8 bases. This CDR3 comprises 15 residues. Germline V gene lookup returns CDR1 SEHNR and CDR2 FQNEAQ (reference sequence). Trimming removed 5 bases from V and 1 base from J; junction bases left unmatched: 5. Looking up the rest from reference TRBV7-9 and TRBJ2-3 gives the full variable domain: DTGVSQNPRHKITKRGQNVTFRCDPISEHNRLYWYRQTLGQGPEFLTYFQNEAQLEKSRLLSDRFSAERPKGSFSTLEIQRTEQGDSAMYLCASSRQGRGTDTQYFGPGTRLTVL.

This clone was found a few times. The V and J genes are TRBV2 and TRBJ2-5; D is unresolved. The J call may not be correct, given that the DNA end is closer to TRBJ2-7. Germline V gene sequence: CDR1 SNHLY, CDR2 FYNNEI. This CDR3 spans 13 amino acids. In DNA, the CDR3 is TGTGCCAGCAGTGACGGCACTATCTACGAGCAGTACTTC. Its protein is CASSDGTIYEQYF.

The gene calls are TRBV19 and TRBJ2-3; possibly TRBD2 for D (6 bases). CDR1 LNHDA and CDR2 SQIVND come from the germline V gene (reference sequence). The CDR3 extends over 18 amino acids. V lost 5 bases and J 3 bases, leaving 24 bases between the germline ends. CDR3 DNA: TGTGCCAGTAGTCTGCCCCCAGGAGGAGGGCCGGGTACAGATACGCAGTATTTT. It is translated as CASSLPPGGGPGTDTQYF.